One sample yielded the 29 T cell receptor beta chains listed below, sequenced in a study of radiotherapy plus CTLA-4 blockade in lung cancer. Some clones are missing from TCRdb's copy, which holds only in-frame ones; the method was immunoSEQ multiplex PCR. This table has tens of thousands of clones, around 74% appearing once. The source was peripheral blood, collected from a patient treated with radiotherapy plus ipilimumab. The receptors were sampled from a human donor with non-small cell lung cancer that progressed on radiotherapy plus ipilimumab.

The chain carries TRBV9 and TRBJ2-5, with TRBD2 identical over 8 bases. The CDR3 runs 16 residues. Germline V gives CDR1 SGDLS, CDR2 YYNGEE. V gave up 0 bases and J gave up 5 bases; unmatched junction bases: 9. CDR3 bases: TGTGCCAGCAGCGTAGCGGTCGGGGGGGGGAAGGAGACCCAGTACTTC. This translates into CASSVAVGGGKETQYF.

Concerning this clone: This CDR3 is also generated by other DNA sequences in the sample. V is TRBV7-3 and J is TRBJ1-1, with a possible D match to TRBD1 (6 bases). Germline CDR1 and CDR2: SGHTA and FQGTGA. The CDR3 contains 13 residues. V shed 5 bases and J shed 2 bases, with 9 bases lying between them. CDR3 in DNA: TGTGCCAGCAGCGCACAGGGTAACACTGAAGCTTTCTTT. It codes for CASSAQGNTEAFF.

This clone appeared once. This rearrangement joins TRBV29-1 to TRBJ1-5; 9 bases map to TRBD1. CDR1 SQVTM and CDR2 ANQGSEA come from the germline V gene. With V trimmed by 3 bases and J by 6 bases, 0 bases remained unmatched. The CDR3 has 12 residues. The CDR3 DNA reads as TGCAGCGTTGAGACAGGGGGTCAGCCCCAGCATTTT. Amino acid sequence: CSVETGGQPQHF.

The rearrangement links TRBV4-1 to TRBJ1-6; D ambiguous. This CDR3 contains 15 residues. V was clipped by 0 bases and J by 6 bases, with 9 bases between them. The germline CDR1 and CDR2 sequences are MGHRA and YSYEKL. CDR3 sequence (DNA): TGCGCCAGCAGCCAAGAAACGGGGATTAATTCACCCCTCCACTTT. This encodes CASSQETGINSPLHF.

V usage is TRBV19 and J usage is TRBJ2-1; no definite D call. The CDR3 is 17 amino acids. The V end lost 3 bases, the J end lost 3 bases, and 18 bases lay between the germline ends. Germline CDR1 reads LNHDA; CDR2 reads SQIVND (reference sequence). CDR3 sequence (DNA): TGTGCCAGTAGTATTAACGGAGCTGGGTCTGGCTACAATGAGCAGTTCTTC. Amino acid sequence: CASSINGAGSGYNEQFF.

This clone was recorded a few times. The chain has TRBV19 and TRBJ2-7, with D perhaps matching TRBD1 (6 bases). This CDR3 is 14 amino acids long. The germline V gene encodes CDR1 LNHDA and CDR2 SQIVND (reference sequence). V was pared by 4 bases and J by 0 bases, with 10 bases between. The CDR3 here is CASSRGHSSYEQYF. CDR3 bases: TGTGCCAGTAGTAGGGGACATAGCTCCTACGAGCAGTACTTC.

J is TRBJ2-7 and V is TRBV28; 7 positions match TRBD1. J lost 7 bases, V lost 6 bases, and 6 bases had no gene match. Germline CDR1 MDHEN, CDR2 SYDVKM. The CDR3 covers 12 residues. The CDR3 coding sequence is TGTGCCAGCAGGGGACAGATGGGTGAGCAGTACTTC. Translation: CASRGQMGEQYF.

CDR3 sequence (DNA): TGTGCCAGCAGTTTATATGCAGGGGCTAATCAGCCCCAGCATTTT. Translated, it gives CASSLYAGANQPQHF. The V and J genes are TRBV28 and TRBJ1-5; D perhaps matches TRBD1 (6 bases). CDR1 MDHEN and CDR2 SYDVKM come from the germline V gene. This CDR3 is built from 15 residues. V was pared by 1 base and J by 4 bases, with 11 bases between.

CDR3 protein: CASSQDARNTEAFF. DNA of the CDR3: TGTGCCAGCAGCCAAGATGCCCGAAACACTGAAGCTTTCTTT. The V and J genes are TRBV4-2 and TRBJ1-1; no definite D call. The V end was cut by 0 bases, the J end by 2 bases, with 7 bases between. Per germline, CDR1 LGHNA and CDR2 YNFKEQ. This CDR3 is built from 14 residues.

V and J are TRBV4-2 and TRBJ1-6; 9 bases are a match to TRBD1. The CDR3 covers 16 residues. Germline V lookup: CDR1 LGHNA, CDR2 YNFKEQ. J lost 10 bases, V lost 1 base, and 8 bases had no gene match. CDR3 DNA sequence: TGTGCCAGCAGCCAAGTTGCGGGACAGGGTCGCTCACCCCTCCACTTT. Amino acids: CASSQVAGQGRSPLHF.

The V gene is TRBV11-3, the J gene TRBJ2-7; 7 nucleotides line up with TRBD1. The V gene end was trimmed by 5 bases and the J gene end by 3 bases; junction bases not matched to a gene: 7. CDR3 length equals 14 residues. From germline, CDR1 is SGHNT and CDR2 YENEEA. As DNA, the CDR3 is TGTGCCAGCAGCCTGAACCGGGACAGCTACGAGCAGTACTTC. Translating gives CASSLNRDSYEQYF.

This clone was counted a single time. This chain joins TRBV7-9 and TRBJ1-2, with no clear D. Germline V gene data show CDR1 as SEHNR and CDR2 as FQNEAQ (reference sequence). V dropped 3 bases and J dropped 8 bases, with 10 bases sitting between them. The CDR3 sequence is 12 residues long. The chain's CDR3 is CASSLGVNGYTF. The CDR3, as DNA: TGTGCCAGCAGCTTGGGTGTCAACGGCTACACCTTC.

The gene calls are TRBV5-6 and TRBJ2-1, with 9 bases identical to TRBD2. V dropped 2 bases and J dropped 8; count of bases not matched to a gene: 14. The CDR3 spans 17 residues. Per the germline V gene, CDR1 is SGHDT and CDR2 is YYEEEE. The chain's CDR3 is CASSLLLAGSSGHEQFF. The CDR3 nucleotides read TGTGCCAGCAGCTTACTGCTAGCGGGATCCTCCGGACATGAGCAGTTCTTC.

The V gene is TRBV4-2, the J gene TRBJ2-1, with 8 positions matching TRBD1. Germline trimming cut 2 bases from V and 3 bases from J; bases unmatched to any gene: 3. CDR3 size: 15 residues. The germline CDR1 and CDR2 sequences are LGHNA and YNFKEQ. The CDR3 DNA is TGTGCCAGCAGCCAATTGGGGACAGGCTACAATGAGCAGTTCTTC. It is translated as CASSQLGTGYNEQFF.

J is TRBJ2-3 and V is TRBV2, with D possibly TRBD1 on 5 matching bases. The CDR3 is made up of 14 amino acids. The germline V gene has CDR1 SNHLY and CDR2 FYNNEI. Trimming pared 3 bases from V and 1 base from J, leaving 8 bases between. CDR3 coding DNA: TGTGCCAGCAGTGACGGCAGGGGCACAGATACGCAGTATTTT. This encodes CASSDGRGTDTQYF.

The CDR3 sequence: CASSPAGPGEQYF. The CDR3 bases are TGTGCCAGCAGCCCCGCGGGGCCCGGCGAGCAGTACTTC. The rearrangement uses TRBV5-6 and TRBJ2-7, with a tentative D call TRBD2 (6 bases). Trimming took 4 bases from V and 6 from J, leaving 14 bases between them. From germline, CDR1 is SGHDT and CDR2 YYEEEE. The CDR3 contains 13 residues.

The gene calls are TRBV5-4 and TRBJ2-1; D perhaps matches TRBD2 (6 bases). Trimming removed 2 bases at V and 2 bases at J, with 11 bases between. Germline V gives CDR1 SGHNT, CDR2 YYREEE (reference sequence). CDR3 length: 15 residues. In DNA form, the CDR3 reads TGTGCCAGCAGCTTAGGGACTGGGACCTACAATGAGCAGTTCTTC. Encoded protein: CASSLGTGTYNEQFF.

The chain employs TRBV13 and TRBJ2-3; D remains ambiguous. Trimming left V 1 base short and J 4 bases short, with 12 bases between. Germline values: CDR1 PRHDT, CDR2 FYEKMQ (reference sequence). The CDR3 has 15 residues. The CDR3 reads CASSLAGSPPDTQYF. The CDR3 nucleotides read TGTGCCAGCAGCTTAGCTGGTAGCCCGCCAGATACGCAGTATTTT.

This clone was detected a few times. The chain recombines TRBV2 with TRBJ1-3; D uncertain. The CDR3 spans 15 residues. The V gene lost 4 bases and the J gene lost 0 bases, with 10 bases spanning the gap. Germline CDR1 SNHLY, CDR2 FYNNEI. The CDR3 nucleotides read TGTGCCAGCAGTGGCGTCCGTATCTCTGGAAACACCATATATTTT. Translation gives CASSGVRISGNTIYF.

This clone was counted a single time. This chain uses TRBV19 with TRBJ2-3; 8 bases are a match to TRBD2. With V trimmed by 3 bases and J by 1 base, 9 bases remained unmatched. The length of the CDR3 is 17 residues. CDR1 LNHDA and CDR2 SQIVND come from the germline V gene (reference sequence). The CDR3 region has the DNA TGTGCCAGTAGTATTTTCCCCAGCGGGGGAGGCACAGATACGCAGTATTTT. Protein sequence: CASSIFPSGGGTDTQYF.

The chain employs TRBV5-4 and TRBJ1-2; weak D call: TRBD1 (5 bases). Germline-derived CDR1 and CDR2 are SGHNT and YYREEE (reference sequence). The CDR3 is 15 amino acids. V lost 1 base and J 4 bases, leaving 14 bases between the germline ends. DNA for the CDR3: TGTGCCAGCAGCTTGCTGGCAGGGCAAGGCTATGGCTACACCTTC. This translates into CASSLLAGQGYGYTF.

The chain has TRBV5-4 and TRBJ1-2; 7 bases line up with TRBD1. This CDR3 has 16 residues. Per germline, CDR1 SGHNT and CDR2 YYREEE (reference sequence). V shed 0 bases, J shed 0 bases, and the junction held 5 bases outside the gene matches. The CDR3 loop reads CASSLGGDRANYGYTF. CDR3 sequence (DNA): TGTGCCAGCAGCTTGGGAGGTGACAGGGCTAACTATGGCTACACCTTC.

The CDR3 protein is CASSPGTGQFYEQYF. DNA of the CDR3: TGTGCCAGCAGCCCAGGGACAGGGCAGTTCTACGAGCAGTACTTC. The V and J genes are TRBV14 and TRBJ2-7; 9 bases are a match to TRBD1. CDR1 is SGHDN, CDR2 FVKESK, per germline. Trimming took 4 bases from V and 3 from J; bases not matched to a gene: 7. The CDR3 has 15 amino acids.

The gene calls are TRBV4-3 and TRBJ2-3; TRBD1 aligns across 10 bases. The CDR3 has 14 amino acids. V gave up 4 bases and J gave up 4 bases; unmatched junction bases: 2. Per germline, CDR1 LGHNA and CDR2 YSLEER. In nucleotides, the CDR3 is TGCGCCAGCAGCCCTGGGACAGGGGCAGATACGCAGTATTTT. Amino acids: CASSPGTGADTQYF.

V gene TRBV29-1 combines with J gene TRBJ1-5; a weak D match, TRBD1 (6 bases). V gave up 6 bases and J gave up 5 bases, with 14 bases separating them. Germline lookup yields CDR1 SQVTM and CDR2 ANQGSEA. The CDR3 is 13 residues long. The CDR3: CSVADRLDQPQHF. The DNA of the CDR3 is TGCAGCGTCGCTGACAGGCTTGATCAGCCCCAGCATTTT.

V gene TRBV19 combines with J gene TRBJ1-5; D possibly corresponds to TRBD1 (5 bases). CDR3 size: 15 residues. CDR1 LNHDA and CDR2 SQIVND come from the germline V gene (reference sequence). V shed 5 bases and J shed 1 base, with 12 bases lying between them. DNA of the CDR3: TGTGCCAGTAGTCCGCGGGGGGGGAGCAATCAGCCCCAGCATTTT. It codes for CASSPRGGSNQPQHF.

This rearrangement joins TRBV30 to TRBJ1-5; tentatively, D is TRBD1 (6 bases). Germline V gene data show CDR1 as GTSNPN and CDR2 as SVGIG (reference sequence). CDR3 length: 13 amino acids. Trimming pared 0 bases from V and 4 bases from J, leaving 7 bases between. CDR3 coding DNA: TGTGCCTGGAGTGTACAGGGAAATCAGCCCCAGCATTTT. Protein: CAWSVQGNQPQHF.

This clone appeared once. The V and J genes are TRBV29-1 and TRBJ1-2; D gene ambiguous. The germline CDR1 and CDR2 sequences are SQVTM and ANQGSEA. The CDR3 is 13 amino acids. V shed 7 bases and J shed 4 bases, with 16 bases lying between them. DNA for the CDR3: TGCAGCGCCTTGGGAGGCAGTACCTATGGCTACACCTTC. Protein sequence: CSALGGSTYGYTF.

The rearrangement uses TRBV7-3 and TRBJ2-1; D uncertain. The CDR3 has 17 amino acids. With 2 bases removed from V and 2 bases from J, the gap between germline ends came to 16 bases. Germline values: CDR1 SGHTA, CDR2 FQGTGA. CDR3 bases: TGTGCCAGCAGCTTAGACGCAGGACGCGTACCCTACAATGAGCAGTTCTTC. Translated: CASSLDAGRVPYNEQFF.